Listed here is a single T cell receptor beta chain. The CDR3 is 12 residues long. V was clipped by 7 bases and J by 8 bases, with 14 bases between them. Germline CDR1 and CDR2: MNHNS and SASEGT. Data came from immunoSEQ multiplex PCR; TCRdb stores just in-frame clones and leaves some out. The sample consists of roughly 450,000 clones, 79% of them appearing once. This record comes from a study of shared clonotypes between healthy human individuals. The TCR comes from a woman aged 35 to 49 in good health. Some clones in this sample may be carry-over from other donors' samples. Specimen: PBMCs. The rearrangement uses TRBV6-1 and TRBJ1-1, with a weak D call TRBD1 (5 bases). The CDR3 nucleotides read TGTGCCAGCACTGGTATTGACAGAGAAGCTTTCTTT. This sequence encodes CASTGIDREAFF.